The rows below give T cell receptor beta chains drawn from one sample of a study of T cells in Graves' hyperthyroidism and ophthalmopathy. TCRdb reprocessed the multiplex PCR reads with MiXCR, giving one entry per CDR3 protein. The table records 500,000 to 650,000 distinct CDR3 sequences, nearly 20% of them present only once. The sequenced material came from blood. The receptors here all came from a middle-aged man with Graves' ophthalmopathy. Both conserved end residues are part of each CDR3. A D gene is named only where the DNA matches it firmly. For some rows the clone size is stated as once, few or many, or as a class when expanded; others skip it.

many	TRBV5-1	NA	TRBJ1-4	CASSLKGATNEKLFF	TGCGCCAGCAGCTTGAAGGGGGCAACTAATGAAAAACTGTTTTTT
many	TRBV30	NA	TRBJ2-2	CACRSGSGTGELFF	TGTGCCTGCCGGTCAGGGAGCGGCACCGGGGAGCTGTTTTTT
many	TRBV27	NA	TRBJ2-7	CASSLSRYGYEQYF	TGTGCCAGCAGTTTATCCCGATACGGATACGAGCAGTACTTC
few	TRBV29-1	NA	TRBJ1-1	CSAKLGGASNTEAFF	TGCAGCGCTAAACTTGGCGGGGCTTCGAACACTGAAGCTTTCTTT
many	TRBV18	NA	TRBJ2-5	CASSPDRYGQETQYF	TGTGCCAGCTCCCCAGACCGGTATGGGCAAGAGACCCAGTACTTC
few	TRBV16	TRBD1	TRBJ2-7	CASSQSGDRASYEQYF	TGTGCCAGCAGCCAATCGGGGGACAGGGCTTCCTACGAGCAGTACTTC
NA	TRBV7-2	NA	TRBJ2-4	CASSVYTSIQYF	TGTGCCAGCAGCGTATACACGTCCATTCAGTACTTC
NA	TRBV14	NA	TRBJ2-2	CASSQVVATGELFF	TGTGCCAGCAGCCAAGTAGTAGCGACCGGGGAGCTGTTTTTT
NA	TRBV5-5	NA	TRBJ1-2	CASSLWSTTNYGYAF	TGTGCCAGCAGCTTGTGGAGCACCACTAACTATGGCTACGCCTTC
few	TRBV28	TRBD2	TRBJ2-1	CASSSPGLAGRFNEQFF	TGTGCCAGCAGTTCCCCGGGACTAGCGGGTAGATTCAATGAGCAGTTCTTC
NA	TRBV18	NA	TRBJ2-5	CASSLTGKQETQYF	TGTGCCAGCTCACTTACAGGGAAACAAGAGACCCAGTACTTC
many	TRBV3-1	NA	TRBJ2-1	CASSQVGWDNEQFF	TGTGCCAGCAGCCAAGTTGGTTGGGACAATGAGCAGTTCTTC
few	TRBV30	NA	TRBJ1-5	CAWSSLAGEGSNQPQHF	TGTGCCTGGAGTAGTCTAGCGGGGGAAGGGAGCAATCAGCCCCAGCATTTT
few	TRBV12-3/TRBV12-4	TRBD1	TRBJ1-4	CASSNRGRNEKLFF	TGTGCCAGCAGCAACAGGGGAAGAAATGAAAAACTGTTTTTT
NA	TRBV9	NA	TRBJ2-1	CASSVASAYNEQFF	TGTGCCAGCAGCGTAGCTTCAGCCTACAATGAGCAGTTCTTC
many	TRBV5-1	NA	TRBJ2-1	CASSLSHGSYNEQFF	TGCGCCAGCAGCTTAAGCCACGGCTCCTACAATGAGCAGTTCTTC
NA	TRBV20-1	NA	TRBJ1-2	CSTRSRGVGYTF	TGCAGTACCCGCAGCCGGGGAGTCGGCTACACCTTC
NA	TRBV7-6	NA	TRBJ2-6	CASSLMASGANVLTF	TGTGCCAGCAGCTTGATGGCCTCTGGGGCCAACGTCCTGACTTTC
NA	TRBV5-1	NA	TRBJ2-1	CASSLQRDSNEQFF	TGCGCCAGCAGCTTGCAGCGGGACAGCAATGAGCAGTTCTTC
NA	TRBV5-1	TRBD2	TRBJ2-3	CASSRGLVGLAGNTDTQYF	TGCGCCAGCAGCAGAGGATTGGTGGGACTAGCGGGGAACACAGATACGCAGTATTTT
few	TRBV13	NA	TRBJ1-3	CASSLDRLESGNTIYF	TGTGCCAGCAGCTTAGACCGCCTCGAGTCTGGAAACACCATATATTTT
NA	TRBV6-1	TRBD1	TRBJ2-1	CASRPQPARDSQFF	TGTGCCAGCAGACCGCAGCCCGCCCGGGACAGTCAATTCTTC
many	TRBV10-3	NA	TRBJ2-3	CAISPGRGTDTQYF	TGTGCCATCAGCCCGGGACGGGGCACAGATACGCAGTATTTT
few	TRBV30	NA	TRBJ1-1	CAWSLMGTEAFF	TGTGCCTGGAGTCTAATGGGCACTGAAGCTTTCTTT
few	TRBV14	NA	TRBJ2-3	CATIDSRDTDTQYF	TGTGCCACCATCGATTCGCGGGACACAGATACGCAGTATTTT
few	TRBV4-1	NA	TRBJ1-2	CASSAPQRANYGYTF	TGCGCCAGTTCCGCTCCACAGCGAGCTAACTATGGCTACACCTTC
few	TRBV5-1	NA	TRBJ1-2	CASSLGQGRSSYTF	TGCGCCAGCAGCTTGGGGCAGGGTCGGAGTAGCTACACCTTC
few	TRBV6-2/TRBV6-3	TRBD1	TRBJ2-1	CASSGQTGGGFGEQFF	TGTGCCAGCAGTGGCCAGACAGGGGGCGGCTTCGGTGAGCAGTTCTTC
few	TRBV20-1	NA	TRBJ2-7	CSASPRGTGYEQYF	TGCAGTGCTAGCCCTAGGGGGACTGGGTACGAGCAGTACTTC
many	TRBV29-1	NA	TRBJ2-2	CSAARQMNTGELFF	TGCAGCGCAGCTAGACAGATGAACACCGGGGAGCTGTTTTTT
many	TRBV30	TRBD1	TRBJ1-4	CARSTGGERKLFF	TGTGCCCGGAGCACAGGGGGTGAGCGTAAACTGTTTTTT
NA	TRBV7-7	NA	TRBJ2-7	CASSPLKGSNERYF	TGTGCTAGCAGCCCGTTGAAGGGCTCCAACGAGCGGTACTTC
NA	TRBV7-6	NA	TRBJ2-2	CASSLGWENTGELFF	TGTGCCAGCAGCTTAGGTTGGGAGAACACCGGGGAGCTGTTTTTT
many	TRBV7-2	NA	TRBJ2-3	CASSGRADTQYF	TGTGCCAGCAGCGGGAGAGCAGATACGCAGTATTTT
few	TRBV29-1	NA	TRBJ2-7	CSVGTVTYEQYF	TGCAGCGTGGGGACGGTTACCTACGAGCAGTACTTC
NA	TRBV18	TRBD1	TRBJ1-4	CASSPRIPGQGGNEKLFF	TGTGCCAGCTCACCACGCATTCCGGGACAGGGGGGTAATGAAAAACTGTTTTTT
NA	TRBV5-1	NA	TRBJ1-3	CASSYWEGAGSGNTIYF	TGCGCCAGCAGCTATTGGGAGGGCGCGGGGTCTGGAAACACCATATATTTT
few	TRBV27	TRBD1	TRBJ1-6	CASSQIRGDSPLHF	TGTGCCAGCAGTCAGATCAGGGGGGATTCACCCCTCCACTTT
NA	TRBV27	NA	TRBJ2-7	CASSSQKGGSPYEQYF	TGTGCCAGCAGTTCCCAGAAGGGGGGATCTCCCTACGAGCAGTACTTC
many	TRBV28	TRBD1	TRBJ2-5	CASRFPGQGAETQYF	TGTGCCAGCAGATTTCCGGGACAGGGGGCCGAGACCCAGTACTTC
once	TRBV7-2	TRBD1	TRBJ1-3	CASSQWGQGRYGNTIYF	TGTGCCAGCAGCCAGTGGGGACAGGGGCGTTATGGAAACACCATATATTTT
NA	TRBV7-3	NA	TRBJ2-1	CASSLMAGLLGYNEQFF	TGTGCCAGCAGCTTAATGGCCGGGCTTCTGGGTTACAATGAGCAGTTCTTC
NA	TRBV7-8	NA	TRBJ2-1	CASSLEGTPRSEQFF	TGTGCCAGCAGCTTAGAGGGGACCCCAAGGAGTGAGCAGTTCTTC
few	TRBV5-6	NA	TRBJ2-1	CASSPTKHNEQFF	TGTGCCAGCAGCCCCACGAAGCACAATGAGCAGTTCTTC
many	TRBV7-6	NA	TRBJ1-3	CASSLENTIYF	TGTGCCAGCAGCTTAGAGAACACCATATATTTT
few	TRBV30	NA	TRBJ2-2	CAWSVHKGVRVGELFF	TGTGCCTGGAGTGTACATAAGGGGGTTCGGGTCGGGGAGCTGTTTTTT
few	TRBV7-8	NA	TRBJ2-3	CASSLVGVLTDTQYF	TGTGCCAGCAGCTTAGTCGGGGTCCTAACAGATACGCAGTATTTT
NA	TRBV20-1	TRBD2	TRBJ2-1	CSARDLGGSRFNEQFF	TGCAGTGCTAGAGATTTGGGCGGGAGTCGCTTCAATGAGCAGTTCTTC
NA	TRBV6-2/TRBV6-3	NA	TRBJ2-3	CASSQGRVLSDTQYF	TGTGCCAGCTCGCAGGGGAGGGTGTTGTCTGATACGCAGTATTTT
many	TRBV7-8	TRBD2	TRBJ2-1	CASSQAGAYYNEQFF	TGTGCCAGCAGTCAGGCGGGAGCGTACTACAATGAGCAGTTCTTC
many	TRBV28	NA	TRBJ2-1	CASRAGGNNEQFF	TGTGCCAGCAGAGCTGGAGGGAACAATGAGCAGTTCTTC
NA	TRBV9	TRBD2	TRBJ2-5	CASSVEREVQETQYF	TGTGCCAGCAGCGTAGAGCGGGAGGTACAAGAGACCCAGTACTTC
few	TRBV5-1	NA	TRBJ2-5	CASSSGLLYQETQYF	TGCGCCAGCAGCTCGGGACTGCTGTACCAAGAGACCCAGTACTTC
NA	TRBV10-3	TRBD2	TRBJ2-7	CAISEGGGEQYF	TGTGCCATCAGTGAGGGCGGGGGGGAGCAGTACTTC
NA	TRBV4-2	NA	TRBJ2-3	CASSQVDQIVLATDTQYF	TGTGCCAGCAGCCAAGTTGACCAAATAGTTCTAGCTACAGATACGCAGTATTTT
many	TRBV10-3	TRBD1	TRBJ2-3	CAISESKGGRDTQYF	TGTGCCATCAGTGAGTCGAAAGGGGGCCGAGATACGCAGTATTTT
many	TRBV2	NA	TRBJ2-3	CAGSASGTDTQYF	TGTGCCGGATCTGCGTCGGGCACAGATACGCAGTATTTT
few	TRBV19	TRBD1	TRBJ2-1	CASSILPGQGADNEQFF	TGTGCCAGTAGTATCCTCCCGGGACAGGGGGCGGACAATGAGCAGTTCTTC
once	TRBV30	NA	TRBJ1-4	CAWKGQQEKLFF	TGTGCCTGGAAGGGACAACAGGAAAAACTGTTTTTT
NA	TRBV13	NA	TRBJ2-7	CASSLVLRGDEQYF	TGTGCCAGCAGCTTAGTGTTGAGAGGGGATGAGCAGTACTTC